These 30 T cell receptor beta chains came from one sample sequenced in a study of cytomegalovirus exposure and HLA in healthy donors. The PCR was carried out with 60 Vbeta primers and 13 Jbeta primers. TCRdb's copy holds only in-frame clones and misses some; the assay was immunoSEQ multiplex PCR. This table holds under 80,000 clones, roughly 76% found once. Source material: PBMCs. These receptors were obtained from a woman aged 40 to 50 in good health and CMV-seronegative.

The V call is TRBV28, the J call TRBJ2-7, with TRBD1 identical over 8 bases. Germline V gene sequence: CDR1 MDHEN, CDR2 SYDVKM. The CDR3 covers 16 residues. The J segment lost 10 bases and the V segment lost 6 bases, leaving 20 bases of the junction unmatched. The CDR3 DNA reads TGTGCCAGCAGGACGACGGGACAGGCTCCTTATTTTGCCCAGTACTTC. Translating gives CASRTTGQAPYFAQYF.

CDR3 residues: CASSESGAEAFF. The CDR3 nucleotides are TGCGCCAGCAGTGAGTCCGGTGCTGAAGCTTTCTTT. The chain has TRBV10-1 and TRBJ1-1; D gene ambiguous. V gave up 0 bases and J gave up 6 bases, with 5 bases separating them. CDR3 length equals 12 residues. Germline CDR1 WNHNN, CDR2 SYGVQD (reference sequence).

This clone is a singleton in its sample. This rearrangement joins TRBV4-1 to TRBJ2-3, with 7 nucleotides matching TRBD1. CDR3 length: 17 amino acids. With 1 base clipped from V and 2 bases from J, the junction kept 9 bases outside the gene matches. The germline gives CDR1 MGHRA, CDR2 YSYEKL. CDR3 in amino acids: CASSQVAGQDPTDTQYF. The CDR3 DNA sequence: TGCGCCAGCAGCCAAGTCGCAGGACAGGACCCCACAGATACGCAGTATTTT.

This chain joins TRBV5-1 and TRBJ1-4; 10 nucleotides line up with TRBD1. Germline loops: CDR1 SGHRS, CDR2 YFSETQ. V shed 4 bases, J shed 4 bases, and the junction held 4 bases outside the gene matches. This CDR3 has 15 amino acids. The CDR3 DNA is TGCGCCAGCAGCGACAGGGGGCTTGGTAATGAAAAACTGTTTTTT. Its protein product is CASSDRGLGNEKLFF.

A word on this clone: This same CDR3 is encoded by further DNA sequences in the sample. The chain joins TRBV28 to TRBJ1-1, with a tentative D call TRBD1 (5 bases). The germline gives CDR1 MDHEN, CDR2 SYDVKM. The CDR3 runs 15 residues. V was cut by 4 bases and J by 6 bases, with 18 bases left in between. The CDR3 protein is CASSYPMGLLAEAFF. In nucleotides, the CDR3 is TGTGCCAGCAGTTACCCGATGGGGCTTCTTGCTGAAGCTTTCTTT.

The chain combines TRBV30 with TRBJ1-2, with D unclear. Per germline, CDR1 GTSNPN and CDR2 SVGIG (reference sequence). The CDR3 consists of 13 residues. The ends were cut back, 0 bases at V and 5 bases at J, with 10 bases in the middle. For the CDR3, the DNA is TGTGCCTGGAGTGTGGCTAGAGAATATGGCTACACCTTC. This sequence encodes CAWSVAREYGYTF.

The CDR3 coding sequence is TGCAGCGTTGGAGTATCCTACGAGCAGTACTTC. Protein: CSVGVSYEQYF. The rearrangement uses TRBV29-1 and TRBJ2-7; the D is unclear. CDR1 SQVTM and CDR2 ANQGSEA come from the germline V gene. The V end lost 4 bases, the J end lost 1 base, and 5 bases lay between the germline ends. The CDR3 consists of 11 residues.

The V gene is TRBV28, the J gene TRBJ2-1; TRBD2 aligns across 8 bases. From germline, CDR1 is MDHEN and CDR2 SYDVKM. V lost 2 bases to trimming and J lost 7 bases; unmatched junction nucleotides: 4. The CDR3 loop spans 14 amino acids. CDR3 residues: CASSLAGGMNEQFF. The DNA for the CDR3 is TGTGCCAGCAGTTTAGCGGGGGGAATGAATGAGCAGTTCTTC.

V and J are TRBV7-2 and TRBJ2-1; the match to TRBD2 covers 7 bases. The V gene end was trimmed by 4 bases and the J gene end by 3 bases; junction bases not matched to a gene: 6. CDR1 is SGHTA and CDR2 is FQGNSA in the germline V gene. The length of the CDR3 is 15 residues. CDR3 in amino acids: CASSSPGGSYNEQFF. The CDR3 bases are TGTGCCAGCAGCTCCCCGGGAGGCAGCTACAATGAGCAGTTCTTC.

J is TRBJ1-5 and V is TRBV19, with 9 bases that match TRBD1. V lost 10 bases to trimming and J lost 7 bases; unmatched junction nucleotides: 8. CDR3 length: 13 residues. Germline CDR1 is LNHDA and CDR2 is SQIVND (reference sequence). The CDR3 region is CATSTGGGQPQHF. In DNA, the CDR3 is TGTGCCACCAGCACAGGGGGCGGACAGCCCCAGCATTTT.

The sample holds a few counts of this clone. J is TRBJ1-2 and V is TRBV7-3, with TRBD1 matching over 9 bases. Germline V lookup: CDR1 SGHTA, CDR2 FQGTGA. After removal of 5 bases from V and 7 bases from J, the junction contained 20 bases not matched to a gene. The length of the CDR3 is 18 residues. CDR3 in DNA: TGTGCCAGCAGCCTACACCCGCTTCCGGGACAGGGCGCCGGTGGCTACACCTTC. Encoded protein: CASSLHPLPGQGAGGYTF.

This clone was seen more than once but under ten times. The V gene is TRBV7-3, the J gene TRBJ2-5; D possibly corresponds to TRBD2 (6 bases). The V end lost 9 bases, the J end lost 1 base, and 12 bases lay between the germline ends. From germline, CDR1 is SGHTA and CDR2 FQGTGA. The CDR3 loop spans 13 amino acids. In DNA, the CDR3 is TGTGCCAGTGGGCGGGGTCCCCAAGAGACCCAGTACTTC. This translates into CASGRGPQETQYF.

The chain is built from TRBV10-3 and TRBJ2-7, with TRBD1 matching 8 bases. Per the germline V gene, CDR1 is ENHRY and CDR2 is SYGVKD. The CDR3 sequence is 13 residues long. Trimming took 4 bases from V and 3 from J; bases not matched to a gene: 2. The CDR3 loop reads CAISGTGYYEQYF. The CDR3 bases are TGTGCCATCAGTGGGACAGGGTACTACGAGCAGTACTTC.

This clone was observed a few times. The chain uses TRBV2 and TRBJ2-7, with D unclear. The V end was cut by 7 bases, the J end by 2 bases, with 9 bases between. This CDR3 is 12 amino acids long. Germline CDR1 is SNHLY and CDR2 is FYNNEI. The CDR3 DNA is TGTGCCAGCAATGGAGAGCCCTACGAGCAGTACTTC. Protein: CASNGEPYEQYF.

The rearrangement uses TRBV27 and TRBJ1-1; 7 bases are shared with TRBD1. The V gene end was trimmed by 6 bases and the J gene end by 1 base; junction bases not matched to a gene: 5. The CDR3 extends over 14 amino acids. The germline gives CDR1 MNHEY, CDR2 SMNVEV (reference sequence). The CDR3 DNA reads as TGTGCCAGCAGGGTGGGGACAGCGAACACTGAAGCTTTCTTT. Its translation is CASRVGTANTEAFF.

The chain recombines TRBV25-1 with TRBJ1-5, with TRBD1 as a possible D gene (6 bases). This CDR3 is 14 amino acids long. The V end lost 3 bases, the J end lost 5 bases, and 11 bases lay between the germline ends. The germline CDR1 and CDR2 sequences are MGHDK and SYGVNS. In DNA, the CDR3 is TGTGCCAGCAGTGAGGTCGACAGGTATCAGCCCCAGCATTTT. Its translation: CASSEVDRYQPQHF.

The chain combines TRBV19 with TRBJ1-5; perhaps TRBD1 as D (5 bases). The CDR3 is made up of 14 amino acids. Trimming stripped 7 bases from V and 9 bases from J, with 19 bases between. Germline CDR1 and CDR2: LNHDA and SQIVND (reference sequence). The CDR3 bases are TGTGCCAGTAAAGGGGATATCGTCGGGCGGCCCCAGCATTTT. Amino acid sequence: CASKGDIVGRPQHF.

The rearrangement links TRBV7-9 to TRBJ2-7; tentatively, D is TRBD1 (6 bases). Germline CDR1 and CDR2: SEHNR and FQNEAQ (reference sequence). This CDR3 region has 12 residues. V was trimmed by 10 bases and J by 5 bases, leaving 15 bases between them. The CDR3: CATWTAMNEQYF. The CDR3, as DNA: TGTGCCACCTGGACAGCTATGAACGAGCAGTACTTC. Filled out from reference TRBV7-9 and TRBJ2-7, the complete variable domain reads DTGVSQNPRHKITKRGQNVTFRCDPISEHNRLYWYRQTLGQGPEFLTYFQNEAQLEKSRLLSDRFSAERPKGSFSTLEIQRTEQGDSAMYLCATWTAMNEQYFGPGTRLTVT.

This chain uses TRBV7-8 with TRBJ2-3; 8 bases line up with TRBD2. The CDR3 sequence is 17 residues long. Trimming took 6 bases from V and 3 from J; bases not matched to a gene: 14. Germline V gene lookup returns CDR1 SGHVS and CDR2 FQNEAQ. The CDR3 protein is CASRHTRAGGLTDTQYF. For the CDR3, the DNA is TGTGCCAGCAGACATACCCGGGCGGGGGGACTGACAGATACGCAGTATTTT.

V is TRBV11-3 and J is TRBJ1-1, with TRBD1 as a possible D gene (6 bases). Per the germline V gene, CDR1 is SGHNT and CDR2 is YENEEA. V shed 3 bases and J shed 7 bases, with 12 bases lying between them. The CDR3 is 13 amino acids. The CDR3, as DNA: TGTGCCAGCAGCTTGAAGGGGGGGAGTGAAGCTTTCTTT. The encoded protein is CASSLKGGSEAFF.

CDR3 in amino acids: CAWNPRQGEKLFF. The CDR3 DNA is TGTGCCTGGAACCCCCGACAGGGTGAAAAACTGTTTTTT. The chain carries TRBV30 and TRBJ1-4, with TRBD1 matching 7 bases. Germline CDR1 reads GTSNPN; CDR2 reads SVGIG (reference sequence). This CDR3 is built from 13 residues. The trim removed 4 bases at V and 7 bases at J, leaving 6 bases unmatched.

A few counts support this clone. In nucleotides, the CDR3 is TGCAGCGTTGTAGTTTCCTACGAGCAGTACTTC. Translating gives CSVVVSYEQYF. The rearrangement links TRBV29-1 to TRBJ2-7; D remains ambiguous. The CDR3 runs to 11 residues. V lost 4 bases and J 1 base, leaving 5 bases between the germline ends. Germline-derived CDR1 and CDR2 are SQVTM and ANQGSEA.

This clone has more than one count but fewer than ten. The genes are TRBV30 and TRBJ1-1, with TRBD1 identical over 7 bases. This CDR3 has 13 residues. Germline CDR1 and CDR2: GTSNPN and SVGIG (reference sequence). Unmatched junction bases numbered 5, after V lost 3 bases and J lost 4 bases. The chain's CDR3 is CAWRRGLTTEAFF. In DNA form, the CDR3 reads TGTGCCTGGAGAAGGGGGCTAACCACTGAAGCTTTCTTT.

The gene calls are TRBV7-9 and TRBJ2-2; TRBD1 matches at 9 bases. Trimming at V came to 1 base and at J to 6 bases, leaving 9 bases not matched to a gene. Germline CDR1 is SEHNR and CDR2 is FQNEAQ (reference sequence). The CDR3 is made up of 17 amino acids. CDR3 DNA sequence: TGTGCCAGCAGCTTAGTCTTGATCCGGGACAGGGCCGGGGAGCTGTTTTTT. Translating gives CASSLVLIRDRAGELFF.

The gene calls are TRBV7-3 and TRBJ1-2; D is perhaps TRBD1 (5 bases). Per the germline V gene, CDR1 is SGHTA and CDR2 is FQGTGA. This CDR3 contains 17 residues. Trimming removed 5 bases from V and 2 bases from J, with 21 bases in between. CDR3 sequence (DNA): TGTGCCAGCAGCCCTCGGGGGGGTGGGGGAATGAACTATGGCTACACCTTC. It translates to CASSPRGGGGMNYGYTF.

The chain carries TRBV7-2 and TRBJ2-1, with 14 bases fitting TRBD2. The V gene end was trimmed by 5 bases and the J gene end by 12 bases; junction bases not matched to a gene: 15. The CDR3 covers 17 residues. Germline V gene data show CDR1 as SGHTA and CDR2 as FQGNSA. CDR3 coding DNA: TGTGCCAGCAGCCCCCCCGGACTAGCGGGGGGAACACCCTGGCAGTTCTTC. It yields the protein CASSPPGLAGGTPWQFF. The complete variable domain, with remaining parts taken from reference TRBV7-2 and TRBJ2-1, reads GAGVSQSPSNKVTEKGKDVELRCDPISGHTALYWYRQSLGQGLEFLIYFQGNSAPDKSGLPSDRFSAERTGGSVSTLTIQRTQQEDSAVYLCASSPPGLAGGTPWQFFGPGTRLTVL.

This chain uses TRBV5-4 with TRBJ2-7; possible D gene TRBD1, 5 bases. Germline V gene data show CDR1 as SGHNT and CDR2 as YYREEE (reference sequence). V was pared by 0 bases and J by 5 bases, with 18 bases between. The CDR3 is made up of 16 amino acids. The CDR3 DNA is TGTGCCAGCAGCTTGGGTCAGGGCCTACCGGTCCACGAGCAGTACTTC. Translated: CASSLGQGLPVHEQYF.

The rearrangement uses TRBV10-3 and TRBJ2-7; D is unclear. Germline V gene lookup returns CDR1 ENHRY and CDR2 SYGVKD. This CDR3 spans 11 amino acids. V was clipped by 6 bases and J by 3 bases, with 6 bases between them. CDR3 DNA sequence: TGTGCCATCAGAACCAGCTACGAGCAGTACTTC. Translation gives CAIRTSYEQYF.

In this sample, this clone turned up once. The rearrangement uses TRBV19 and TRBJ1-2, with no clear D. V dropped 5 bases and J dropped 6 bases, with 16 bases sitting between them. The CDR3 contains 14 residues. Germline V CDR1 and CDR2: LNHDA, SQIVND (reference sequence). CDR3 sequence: CASSSYLAAHGYTF. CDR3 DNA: TGTGCCAGTAGTTCGTATTTAGCTGCTCATGGCTACACCTTC.

The CDR3 DNA sequence: TGTGCCAGCAGGCGATACCAGGGAAACGAGCAGTACTTC. Its translation is CASRRYQGNEQYF. The chain has TRBV27 and TRBJ2-7; possible D gene TRBD1, 5 bases. CDR3 length equals 13 residues. Per germline, CDR1 MNHEY and CDR2 SMNVEV (reference sequence). The germline V and J ends were trimmed by 6 bases and 5 bases, with 14 bases remaining between them.